The rows below give T cell receptor beta chains drawn from one sample of a study of cytomegalovirus exposure and HLA in healthy donors. This table comes from immunoSEQ multiplex PCR, and its TCRdb copy is limited to in-frame clones, with some not included. The sample lists about 78,000 clones; approximately 84% were seen once. The sample consisted of PBMCs. The receptors were gathered from a woman aged 45-65 years in good health and CMV-seronegative. Each CDR3 is given with its conserved first and last residue. Each record gives: V gene, D gene, clone size, J gene, CDR3 DNA, CDR3 protein. A D gene is named only where the DNA matches it firmly. Size is stated for part of the rows, as once, few or many counts, or as a class when the clone is expanded.

>TRBV6-6|NA|few|TRBJ1-6
TGTGCCACTTCTATAAGGGGTCCCTCCTATAATTCACCCCTCCACTTT
CATSIRGPSYNSPLHF
>TRBV15|NA|NA|TRBJ1-1
TGTGCCACCAGCAGAGATAGGGCCGGACAGAACACTGAAGCTTTCTTT
CATSRDRAGQNTEAFF
>TRBV7-3|NA|NA|TRBJ2-1
TGTGCCAGCAGCTTAAGTGGCAGGGGCGATGAGCAGTTCTTC
CASSLSGRGDEQFF
>TRBV19|NA|NA|TRBJ1-3
TGTGCCAGTAGTCTTTCAGAGGGAAGAGGCACCATATATTTT
CASSLSEGRGTIYF
>TRBV6-1|NA|NA|TRBJ2-1
TGTGCCAGCACCCAGGGTAGGTTCAGCAATGAGCAGTTCTTC
CASTQGRFSNEQFF
>TRBV28|NA|NA|TRBJ2-2
TGTGCCAGCAGGCGTGGGGGCGCGAACACCGGGGAGCTGTTTTTT
CASRRGGANTGELFF
>TRBV6-5|TRBD1|NA|TRBJ1-1
TGTGCCACTCTCAGGGGGCCGAGCACTGAAGCTTTCTTT
CATLRGPSTEAFF
>TRBV7-2|NA|NA|TRBJ1-5
TGTGCCAGCAGCTTTCTGGGGGCCAATCAGCCCCAGCATTTT
CASSFLGANQPQHF
>TRBV5-1|NA|NA|TRBJ2-3
TGCGCCAGCAGCAAAAGCCAGACAGGAACCAGCACAGATACGCAGTATTTT
CASSKSQTGTSTDTQYF
>TRBV9|NA|NA|TRBJ2-5
TGTGCCAGCAGCGCGTACCGGACTAACCGGGAGACCCAGTACTTC
CASSAYRTNRETQYF
>TRBV5-1|NA|NA|TRBJ2-2
TGCGCCAGCACGGCAGCGTTTACCGGGGAGCTGTTTTTT
CASTAAFTGELFF
>TRBV5-1|NA|NA|TRBJ2-3
TGCGCCAGCAGCTTGGGGGACAGCGGAGGGACGAATACGCAGTATTTT
CASSLGDSGGTNTQYF
>TRBV19|TRBD2|NA|TRBJ2-2
TGTGCCAGTTGCACTAGCGGGATGTTCACCGGGGAGCTGTTTTTT
CASCTSGMFTGELFF
>TRBV25-1|TRBD1|few|TRBJ1-2
TGTGCCAGCGGAGTCAGGGGGGGACAGGGGAAGGATGGCTACACCTTC
CASGVRGGQGKDGYTF
>TRBV11-2|TRBD2|NA|TRBJ2-7
TGTGCCAGCAGCATTTCTCCTAGGACTAGCGGGACCCGGGAGCAGTACTTC
CASSISPRTSGTREQYF
>TRBV5-4|NA|NA|TRBJ2-1
TGTGCCAGCAGCTCCGGGACTGCGGGATACAATGAGCAGTTCTTC
CASSSGTAGYNEQFF
>TRBV30|NA|once|TRBJ2-4
TGTGCCTGGAGTAGTGAGGCTATAGCCAAAAACATTCAGTACTTC
CAWSSEAIAKNIQYF
>TRBV5-1|NA|NA|TRBJ2-1
TGCGCCAGCAGCTTTACCCTAGCTACCGACAATGAGCAGTTCTTC
CASSFTLATDNEQFF
>TRBV5-6|NA|NA|TRBJ1-2
TGTGCCAGCAGCCCCTCGCGAGAGTATGGCTACACCTTC
CASSPSREYGYTF
>TRBV28|NA|NA|TRBJ1-5
TGTGCCAGCAGTTTCACGACGGGTCAGCCCCAGCATTTT
CASSFTTGQPQHF
>TRBV6-1|NA|NA|TRBJ1-6
TGTGCCAGCACAAGAGAGAGCTCCTATAATTCACCCCTCCACTTT
CASTRESSYNSPLHF
>TRBV19|NA|once|TRBJ1-1
TGTGCCAGTTTTCTAGACAGATATGAAGCTTTCTTT
CASFLDRYEAFF
>TRBV19|TRBD1|NA|TRBJ1-2
TGTGCCAGTAGTGGGACAGGGCAGTCCTATGGCTACACCTTC
CASSGTGQSYGYTF
>TRBV13|TRBD2|NA|TRBJ2-3
TGTGCCAGCAGCTCCACGGGACTAGCGGGGCCGAGCACAGATACGCAGTATTTT
CASSSTGLAGPSTDTQYF
>TRBV5-4|NA|NA|TRBJ2-2
TGTGCCAGCAGCAGAGGAGGCTACCCGGCCCCTTCGAACACCGGGGAGCTGTTTTTT
CASSRGGYPAPSNTGELFF
>TRBV9|NA|NA|TRBJ1-3
TGTGCCAGCAGCGTAGCGGGGATAGGAAACACCATATATTTT
CASSVAGIGNTIYF
>TRBV29-1|NA|NA|TRBJ2-1
TGCAGCGTACTAGTGGAGGGAGTGATCGGAAGTGAGCAGTTCTTC
CSVLVEGVIGSEQFF
>TRBV4-3|TRBD2|NA|TRBJ2-1
TGCGCCAGCAGCCCTGGGACTAGCTACAATGAGCAGTTCTTC
CASSPGTSYNEQFF
>TRBV7-3|NA|NA|TRBJ2-1
TGTGCCAGCAGCCCTCCCCGCTGGTACCTAAGGGGGAACGAGCAGTTCTTC
CASSPPRWYLRGNEQFF
>TRBV6-1|NA|NA|TRBJ1-5
TGTGCCAGCAGTGAATTAAAAGGGGCAGGAAATCAGCCCCAGCATTTT
CASSELKGAGNQPQHF
>TRBV2|NA|once|TRBJ1-5
TGTGCCAGCAGTGACCGGGATCAGCCCCAGCATTTT
CASSDRDQPQHF
>TRBV27|TRBD2|NA|TRBJ2-7
TGTGCCAGCAGTTTATTCCCCTTCGGACTAGCGGCCGTATCCTACGAGCAGTACTTC
CASSLFPFGLAAVSYEQYF
>TRBV2|NA|NA|TRBJ2-7
TGTGCCAGCAGCAAGACAGTCTCCTACGAGCAGTACTTC
CASSKTVSYEQYF
>TRBV19|NA|NA|TRBJ1-5
TGTGCCAGTAGCCAGTCGGGGTATCAGCCCCAGCATTTT
CASSQSGYQPQHF
>TRBV18|TRBD1|NA|TRBJ1-1
TGTGCCAGCTCACCATTTATGGCAGGGGGAGCAAACACTGAAGCTTTCTTT
CASSPFMAGGANTEAFF
>TRBV28|NA|NA|TRBJ1-1
TGTGCCAGCAGCTTCAGAATTAACACTGAAGCTTTCTTT
CASSFRINTEAFF
>TRBV19|TRBD1|NA|TRBJ1-5
TGTGCCAGTAGTATAAACAGGGGGAATCAGCCCCAGCATTTT
CASSINRGNQPQHF
>TRBV5-4|TRBD1|NA|TRBJ2-5
TGTGCCAGCAGCGGGACAGAACAAGAGACCCAGTACTTC
CASSGTEQETQYF
>TRBV7-2|TRBD2|NA|TRBJ2-1
TGTGCCAGCAAGGGGGCTAGCGGGGCCTACAATGAGCAGTTCTTC
CASKGASGAYNEQFF
>TRBV6-5|NA|few|TRBJ1-5
TGTGCCAGCAGTTCTACAGGGAGTCAGCCCCAGCATTTT
CASSSTGSQPQHF
>TRBV18|NA|NA|TRBJ2-6
TGTGCCAGCTCACCCCCGGGGGGGACAGCAAACTCTGGGGCCAACGTCCTGACTTTC
CASSPPGGTANSGANVLTF
>TRBV7-2|TRBD2|few|TRBJ2-3
TGTGCCAGCAGCTTATGGCTAGCGGGGGGGTCGGATACGCAGTATTTT
CASSLWLAGGSDTQYF
>TRBV7-2|NA|NA|TRBJ2-3
TGTGCCAGCAGCTTAGCCCGAGGCAATACGCAGTATTTT
CASSLARGNTQYF
>TRBV5-3|TRBD2|NA|TRBJ2-1
TGTGCCAACAGACTAGCGGAGTACAATGAGCAGTTCTTC
CANRLAEYNEQFF
>TRBV10-3|TRBD1|once|TRBJ2-5
TGTGCCATCAGTAACTCAGGGGGTACGCAAGAGACCCAGTACTTC
CAISNSGGTQETQYF
>TRBV29-1|NA|NA|TRBJ2-3
TGCAGCGTGGACAGAACTAGCACAGATACGCAGTATTTT
CSVDRTSTDTQYF
>TRBV27|TRBD1|once|TRBJ2-3
TGTGCCAGCGGCAAAATCCGGGACAGCGGCACAGATACGCAGTATTTT
CASGKIRDSGTDTQYF
>TRBV6-5|NA|NA|TRBJ2-7
TGTGCCAGCAGTTACTCCGGACAGACCTACGAGCAGTACTTC
CASSYSGQTYEQYF
>TRBV18|NA|NA|TRBJ2-5
TGTGCCAGCTCACTCTCTATTCAAGAGACCCAGTACTTC
CASSLSIQETQYF
>TRBV5-4|NA|few|TRBJ2-5
TGTGCCAGCAGCTTTTCAGGGGAAGAGACCCAGTACTTC
CASSFSGEETQYF
>TRBV5-1|NA|NA|TRBJ1-1
TGCGCCAGCAGCTTGGAAATCCCCGTTAACACTGAAGCTTTCTTT
CASSLEIPVNTEAFF
>TRBV14|NA|NA|TRBJ2-5
TGTGCCAGCAGTCCACTCCTCCGGGGGGAGACCCAGTACTTC
CASSPLLRGETQYF
>TRBV21-1|NA|NA|TRBJ2-5
TGTGCCAGCAGCAACCGACAGGAAGAGACCCAGTACTTC
CASSNRQEETQYF
>TRBV7-9|TRBD1|few|TRBJ1-4
TGTGCCAGCAGCCCCTGGGACAGAACTAATGAAAAACTGTTTTTT
CASSPWDRTNEKLFF
>TRBV2|TRBD1|NA|TRBJ1-1
TGTGCCACTTCGACAGGGTACACTGAAGCTTTCTTT
CATSTGYTEAFF
>TRBV6-1|NA|NA|TRBJ2-1
TGTGCCAGCAGTGAATTCAACTACAATGAGCAGTTCTTC
CASSEFNYNEQFF
>TRBV7-2|TRBD2|NA|TRBJ2-1
TGTGCCAGCAGCCTCTGGACTAGCGGGACCGCCCGGCCCAATGAGCAGTTCTTC
CASSLWTSGTARPNEQFF
>TRBV5-8|NA|NA|TRBJ2-3
TGTGCCAGCAGCTTGGATGGTAGGGGGGATACGCAGTATTTT
CASSLDGRGDTQYF